The sequence of this T cell receptor (beta chain) was determined in a study of blood T cells in healthy people across ages. This clonotype occurred many times. Primers used in a second PCR of about 6 to 11 cycles were a sample-barcoded 5' primer and a J-beta primer mix. From the 5' RACE reads, TCRdb called clonotypes with MiXCR, one entry per CDR3 protein. The sample gives about 1.7 million distinct CDR3 sequences, about 28% of which show up once; roughly 8% is in the top ten. Sequenced: blood. The sequence derives from a woman aged 30 to 39 in good health.

CDR3: CASSESGGLNQPQHF. The CDR3 region has the DNA TGCGCCAGCAGTGAGTCGGGCGGCCTCAATCAGCCCCAGCATTTT. The chain has TRBV10-2 and TRBJ1-5; D remains ambiguous. Trimming removed 0 bases at V and 3 bases at J, with 9 bases between. CDR1 and CDR2 (germline): WSHSY, SAAADI. CDR3 length: 15 amino acids.